This T cell receptor (beta chain) comes out of a study of early stage breast cancer tumors. Overall study: Among roughly 12 ER+/PR+/HER2- tumors, eight were ductal, four lobular. Each sample averaged around 9.5-fold read coverage.

The CDR3 extends over 14 amino acids. Looked up from germline, CDR1 is SGHTA and CDR2 is FQGNSA. The V and J ends lost 5 bases and 6 bases respectively, with 17 bases between them. The sample holds one count of this clone. The antigen remains undetermined. Study-wide results and caveats: Enriched TCRB sequences shared across patients were mostly commonly generated sequences.

Only in-frame clones appear in the TCRdb table, and some are missing; sequencing was by immunoSEQ multiplex PCR. The table has about 50,000 clones, roughly 80% seen once; the top ten hold 3% to 3.5%. The chain couples TRBV7-2 to TRBJ2-7; D remains ambiguous. This receptor was taken from a person in their thirties with breast cancer. Sequencing was carried out using blood. The CDR3 DNA sequence: TGTGCCAGCAGCCCCCTGCCGTACGTCGGCGAGCAGTACTTC. It translates to CASSPLPYVGEQYF.